The rows below give T cell receptor beta chains drawn from one sample of a study of blood T cells in healthy people across ages. Using its own MiXCR run on the 5' RACE reads, TCRdb lists one record per CDR3 protein. The sample shows some 800,000 distinct CDR3 sequences, roughly 25% of them seen only once. Separately, the same data were catalogued under a study of T cells of mothers and their children.

The material sequenced was blood. These receptors all stem from a boy between 5 and 17 years old in good health. Both conserved end residues are part of each CDR3. D genes are given only for firm matches. Only part of the rows carry a size: once, few, many, or a class if the clone is expanded.

CASSFVVSYEQYF TGTGCCAGCAGTTTCGTCGTCTCCTACGAGCAGTACTTC once NA TRBJ2-7 TRBV28
CASSEDRDQETQYF TGTGCCAGCAGTGAAGACAGGGACCAAGAGACCCAGTACTTC NA TRBD1 TRBJ2-5 TRBV12-3/TRBV12-4
CASSQGLAGSEQYF TGCGCCAGCAGCCAAGGACTAGCGGGAAGCGAGCAGTACTTC few TRBD2 TRBJ2-7 TRBV4-1
CASSPGPGLGNNEQFF TGTGCCAGCAGCCCCGGACCGGGACTAGGAAACAATGAGCAGTTCTTC NA TRBD2 TRBJ2-1 TRBV7-3
CASSLFRTGELFF TGTGCCAGCAGTTTATTCAGGACCGGGGAGCTGTTTTTT NA NA TRBJ2-2 TRBV28
CASSQDWGSGGVWETQYF TGCGCCAGCAGCCAAGATTGGGGAAGCGGGGGGGTCTGGGAGACCCAGTACTTC NA TRBD2 TRBJ2-5 TRBV4-3
CASSLRAPGQMNTEAFF TGTGCCAGCAGCTTAAGGGCCCCGGGACAGATGAACACTGAAGCTTTCTTT few TRBD1 TRBJ1-1 TRBV11-2
CASSQDLLTLREQFF TGTGCCAGCAGCCAAGACCTCCTAACTCTCCGTGAGCAGTTCTTC few NA TRBJ2-1 TRBV3-1
CATSEELAGGRNEQFF TGTGCCACCAGTGAAGAACTAGCGGGAGGTCGAAATGAGCAGTTCTTC few TRBD2 TRBJ2-1 TRBV24-1
CASSLPLGRAQETQYF TGTGCCAGCAGCTTACCCTTGGGCAGGGCCCAAGAGACCCAGTACTTC few NA TRBJ2-5 TRBV7-9
CASSQDHQESYEQYF TGTGCCAGCAGCCAAGATCACCAGGAGTCCTACGAGCAGTACTTC few NA TRBJ2-7 TRBV4-2
CASSTGQGQGYTF TGTGCCAGCAGTACGGGACAGGGGCAGGGCTACACCTTC few TRBD1 TRBJ1-2 TRBV2
CASRPGTGVGNIQYF TGTGCCAGCAGACCAGGGACAGGGGTAGGGAACATTCAGTACTTC NA TRBD1 TRBJ2-4 TRBV7-9
CASRLAGDVDTQYF TGTGCCAGCAGACTAGCGGGAGACGTGGATACGCAGTATTTT NA TRBD2 TRBJ2-3 TRBV7-2
CASSWERGSEQYF TGTGCCAGCAGTTGGGAGAGGGGATCCGAGCAGTACTTC NA NA TRBJ2-7 TRBV12-3/TRBV12-4
CATSDFRTGEETQYF TGTGCCACCAGTGATTTTCGAACAGGGGAAGAGACCCAGTACTTC few TRBD1 TRBJ2-5 TRBV24-1